These T cell receptor beta chains were read from a single sample in a study of T cells after yellow fever vaccination. MiXCR was run by TCRdb on the 5' RACE reads, yielding one entry per CDR3 protein. Counted here are roughly 56,000 distinct CDR3 sequences, about 5% occurring once; the ten biggest clones make up roughly 30%. The sequencing used PBMCs, either bulk or a sorted T-cell subset (CD4+, CD8+, memory, or dextramer-sorted; not recorded which), collected on the day of the yellow fever booster vaccination. Every receptor here comes from a man aged 18 to 30 who received the YFV17D yellow fever vaccine. Each CDR3 is given with its conserved first and last residue. A D gene is named only where the DNA matches it firmly. The size of a clone is reported for some rows only, either as once, few or many, or as a class for expanded clones.

cdr3_aa: CASSFNRGETQYF
cdr3_nt: TGTGCCAGCAGCTTTAACAGGGGAGAGACCCAGTACTTC
clone_size: -
d_call: TRBD1
v_call: TRBV7-9
j_call: TRBJ2-5

cdr3_aa: CASSLDRVQETQYF
cdr3_nt: TGTGCCAGCAGCCTAGACAGGGTCCAAGAGACCCAGTACTTC
clone_size: many
d_call: TRBD1
v_call: TRBV6-6
j_call: TRBJ2-5

cdr3_aa: CASSFLAGAGIETQYF
cdr3_nt: TGTGCCAGCAGTTTCTTAGCGGGGGCAGGCATAGAGACCCAGTACTTC
clone_size: few
d_call: TRBD2
v_call: TRBV12-3/TRBV12-4
j_call: TRBJ2-5

cdr3_aa: CASSLVAGGGDTQYF
cdr3_nt: TGTGCCAGCAGCTTAGTTGCCGGGGGGGGAGATACGCAGTATTTT
clone_size: -
d_call: TRBD2
v_call: TRBV7-2
j_call: TRBJ2-3

cdr3_aa: CASSLVDRSTDTQYF
cdr3_nt: TGTGCCAGCAGCTTAGTGGACAGGAGCACAGATACGCAGTATTTT
clone_size: few
d_call: TRBD1
v_call: TRBV7-2
j_call: TRBJ2-3

cdr3_aa: CASSLVAGGLIEQFF
cdr3_nt: TGTGCCAGCAGCTTAGTAGCGGGGGGGCTTATTGAGCAGTTCTTC
clone_size: -
d_call: TRBD2
v_call: TRBV7-2
j_call: TRBJ2-1

cdr3_aa: CASGIAGGPDEQFF
cdr3_nt: TGTGCCAGCGGGATAGCGGGGGGGCCTGATGAGCAGTTCTTC
clone_size: many
d_call: TRBD2
v_call: TRBV6-2/TRBV6-3
j_call: TRBJ2-1

cdr3_aa: CASSARTPRNSPLHF
cdr3_nt: TGTGCCAGCAGCGCCCGGACACCCCGCAATTCACCCCTCCACTTT
clone_size: many
d_call: -
v_call: TRBV11-2
j_call: TRBJ1-6

cdr3_aa: CASSSIAGGQSSYNEQFF
cdr3_nt: TGTGCCAGCAGCTCGATAGCGGGGGGCCAGAGCTCCTACAATGAGCAGTTCTTC
clone_size: few
d_call: TRBD2
v_call: TRBV12-3/TRBV12-4
j_call: TRBJ2-1

cdr3_aa: CASSQAPDRGGIDTQYF
cdr3_nt: TGCGCCAGCAGCCAAGCCCCAGACAGGGGAGGCATAGATACGCAGTATTTT
clone_size: -
d_call: TRBD1
v_call: TRBV4-3
j_call: TRBJ2-3

cdr3_aa: CAISGATGEPYNEQFF
cdr3_nt: TGTGCCATCAGTGGGGCCACAGGGGAACCCTACAATGAGCAGTTCTTC
clone_size: few
d_call: TRBD1
v_call: TRBV10-3
j_call: TRBJ2-1

cdr3_aa: CASRPSTGVDSPLHF
cdr3_nt: TGCGCCAGCAGACCCAGCACCGGGGTGGATTCACCCCTCCACTTT
clone_size: many
d_call: -
v_call: TRBV5-1
j_call: TRBJ1-6

cdr3_aa: CASSSRGGVFGEKLFF
cdr3_nt: TGTGCCAGCAGCTCCCGTGGGGGTGTATTCGGTGAAAAACTGTTTTTT
clone_size: -
d_call: -
v_call: TRBV7-2
j_call: TRBJ1-4

cdr3_aa: CASSLTGGADTQYF
cdr3_nt: TGTGCCAGCAGCCTGACAGGGGGGGCAGATACGCAGTATTTT
clone_size: -
d_call: TRBD1
v_call: TRBV7-9
j_call: TRBJ2-3

cdr3_aa: CASSYLYGGGASNEQFF
cdr3_nt: TGTGCCAGCAGTTACTTGTACGGCGGGGGGGCGTCTAATGAGCAGTTCTTC
clone_size: few
d_call: TRBD2
v_call: TRBV6-6
j_call: TRBJ2-1

cdr3_aa: CASSYISAGELGNTIYF
cdr3_nt: TGTGCCAGCAGTTACATTTCGGCAGGGGAGTTAGGAAACACCATATATTTT
clone_size: few
d_call: -
v_call: TRBV6-6
j_call: TRBJ1-3

cdr3_aa: CASSTGGEYQPQHF
cdr3_nt: TGTGCCAGCAGTACGGGCGGGGAGTACCAGCCCCAGCATTTT
clone_size: few
d_call: -
v_call: TRBV7-9
j_call: TRBJ1-5

cdr3_aa: CASSPRDPYGEKLFF
cdr3_nt: TGCGCCAGCAGCCCAAGGGACCCATACGGAGAAAAACTGTTTTTT
clone_size: -
d_call: -
v_call: TRBV5-1
j_call: TRBJ1-4

cdr3_aa: CASSLDQREPPNEQFF
cdr3_nt: TGTGCCAGCAGCTTAGATCAGCGGGAGCCGCCAAATGAGCAGTTCTTC
clone_size: many
d_call: TRBD2
v_call: TRBV11-3
j_call: TRBJ2-1